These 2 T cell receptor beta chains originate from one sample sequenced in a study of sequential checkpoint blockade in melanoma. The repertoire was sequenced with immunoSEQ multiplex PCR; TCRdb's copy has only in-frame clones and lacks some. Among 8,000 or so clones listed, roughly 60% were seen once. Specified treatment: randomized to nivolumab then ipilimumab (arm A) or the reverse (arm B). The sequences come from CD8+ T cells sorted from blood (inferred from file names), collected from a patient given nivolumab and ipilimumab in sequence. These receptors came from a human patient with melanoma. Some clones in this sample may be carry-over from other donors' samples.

The CDR3 protein is CASRDPGTSGGYEQYF. The CDR3 DNA reads as TGTGCCAGCAGGGATCCCGGGACTAGCGGGGGTTACGAGCAGTACTTC. The V and J genes are TRBV2 and TRBJ2-7; 14 nucleotides align to TRBD2. This CDR3 spans 16 amino acids. V was pared by 6 bases and J by 4 bases, with 8 bases of the junction left unmatched. Germline V gene lookup returns CDR1 SNHLY and CDR2 FYNNEI.

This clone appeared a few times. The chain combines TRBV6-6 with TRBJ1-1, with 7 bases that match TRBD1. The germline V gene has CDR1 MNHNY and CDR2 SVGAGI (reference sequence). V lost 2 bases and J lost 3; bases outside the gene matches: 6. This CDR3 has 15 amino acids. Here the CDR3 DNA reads TGTGCCAGCAGTTACACGAAGGGGGCGGACACTGAAGCTTTCTTT. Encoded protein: CASSYTKGADTEAFF.